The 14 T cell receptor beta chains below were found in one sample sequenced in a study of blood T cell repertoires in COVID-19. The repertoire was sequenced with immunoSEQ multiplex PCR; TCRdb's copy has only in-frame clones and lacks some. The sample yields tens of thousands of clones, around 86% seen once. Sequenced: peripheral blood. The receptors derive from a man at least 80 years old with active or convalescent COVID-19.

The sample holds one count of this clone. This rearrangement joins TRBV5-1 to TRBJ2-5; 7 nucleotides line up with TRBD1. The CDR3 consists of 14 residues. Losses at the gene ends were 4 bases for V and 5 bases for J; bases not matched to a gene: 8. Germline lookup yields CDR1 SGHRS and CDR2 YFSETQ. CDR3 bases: TGCGCCAGCAGCGGAAGACAGGGAATGGAGACCCAGTACTTC. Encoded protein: CASSGRQGMETQYF.

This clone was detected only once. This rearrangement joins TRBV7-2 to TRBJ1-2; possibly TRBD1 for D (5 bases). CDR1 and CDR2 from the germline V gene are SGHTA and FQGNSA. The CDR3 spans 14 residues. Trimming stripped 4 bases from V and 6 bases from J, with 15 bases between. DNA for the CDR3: TGTGCCAGCAGCTCTAGGGCAGGGAGGCATGGCTACACCTTC. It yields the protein CASSSRAGRHGYTF.

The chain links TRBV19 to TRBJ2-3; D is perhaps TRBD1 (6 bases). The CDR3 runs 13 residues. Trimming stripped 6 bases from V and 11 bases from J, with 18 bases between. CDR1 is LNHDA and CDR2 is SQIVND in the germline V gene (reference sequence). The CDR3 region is CASRQRTEREQYF. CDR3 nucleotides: TGTGCCAGTAGGCAACGGACAGAAAGGGAGCAGTATTTT.

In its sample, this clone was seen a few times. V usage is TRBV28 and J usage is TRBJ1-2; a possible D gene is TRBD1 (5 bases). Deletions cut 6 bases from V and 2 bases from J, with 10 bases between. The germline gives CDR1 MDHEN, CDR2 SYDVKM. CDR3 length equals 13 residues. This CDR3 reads CASSRDWNYGYTF. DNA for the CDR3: TGTGCCAGCAGCCGGGACTGGAACTATGGCTACACCTTC.

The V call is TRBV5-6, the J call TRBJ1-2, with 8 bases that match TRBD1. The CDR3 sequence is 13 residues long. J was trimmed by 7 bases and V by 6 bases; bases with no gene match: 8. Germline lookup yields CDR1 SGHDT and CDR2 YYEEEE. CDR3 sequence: CASTQDRARGYTF. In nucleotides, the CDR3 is TGTGCCAGCACCCAGGACAGGGCCCGTGGCTACACCTTC.

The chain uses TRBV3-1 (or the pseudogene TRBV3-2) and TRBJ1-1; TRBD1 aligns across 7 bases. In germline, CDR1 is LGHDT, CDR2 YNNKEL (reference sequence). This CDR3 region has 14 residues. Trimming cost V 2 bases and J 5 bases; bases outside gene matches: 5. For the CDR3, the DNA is TGTGCCAGCAGCCAAACAGGGGATGGGACTGAAGCTTTCTTT. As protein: CASSQTGDGTEAFF.

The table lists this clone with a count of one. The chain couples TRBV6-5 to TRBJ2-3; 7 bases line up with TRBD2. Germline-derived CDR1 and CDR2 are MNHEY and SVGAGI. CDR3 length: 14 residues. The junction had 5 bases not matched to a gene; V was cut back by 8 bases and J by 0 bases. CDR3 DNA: TGTGCCAGCGGGAAGGGACTAAGCACAGATACGCAGTATTTT. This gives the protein CASGKGLSTDTQYF.

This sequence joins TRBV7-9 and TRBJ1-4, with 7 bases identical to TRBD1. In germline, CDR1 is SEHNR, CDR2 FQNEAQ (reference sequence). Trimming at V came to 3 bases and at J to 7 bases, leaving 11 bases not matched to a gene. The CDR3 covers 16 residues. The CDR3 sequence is CASSLALGQVIEKLFF. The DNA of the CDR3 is TGTGCCAGCAGCTTGGCCCTAGGACAGGTTATTGAAAAACTGTTTTTT.

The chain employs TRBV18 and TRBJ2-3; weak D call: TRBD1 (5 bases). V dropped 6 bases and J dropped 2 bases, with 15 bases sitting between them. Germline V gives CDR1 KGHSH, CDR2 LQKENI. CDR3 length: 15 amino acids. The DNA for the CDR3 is TGTGCCAGCTCGCTAACGACAGCGCCCACAGATACGCAGTATTTT. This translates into CASSLTTAPTDTQYF.

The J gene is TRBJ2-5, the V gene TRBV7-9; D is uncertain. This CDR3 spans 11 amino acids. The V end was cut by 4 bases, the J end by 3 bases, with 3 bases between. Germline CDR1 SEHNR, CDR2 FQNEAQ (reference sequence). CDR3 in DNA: TGTGCCAGCAGCTCTAAAGAGACCCAGTACTTC. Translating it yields CASSSKETQYF.

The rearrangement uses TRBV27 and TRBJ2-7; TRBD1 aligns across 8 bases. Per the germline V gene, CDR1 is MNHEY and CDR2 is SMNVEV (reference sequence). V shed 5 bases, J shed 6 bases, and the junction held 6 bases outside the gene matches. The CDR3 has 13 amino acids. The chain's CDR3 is CASSHGQGGEQYV. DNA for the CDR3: TGTGCCAGCAGTCACGGACAGGGTGGCGAGCAGTACGTC.

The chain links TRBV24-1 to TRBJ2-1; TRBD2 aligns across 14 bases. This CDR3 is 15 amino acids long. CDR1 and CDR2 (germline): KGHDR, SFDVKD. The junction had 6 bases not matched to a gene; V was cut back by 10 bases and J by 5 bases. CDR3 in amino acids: CATGTSGSRDNEQFF. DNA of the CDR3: TGTGCCACGGGGACTAGCGGGAGTCGGGACAATGAGCAGTTCTTC.

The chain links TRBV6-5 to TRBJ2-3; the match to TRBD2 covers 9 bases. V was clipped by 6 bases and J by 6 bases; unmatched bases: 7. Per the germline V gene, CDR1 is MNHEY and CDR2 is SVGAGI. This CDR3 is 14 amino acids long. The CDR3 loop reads CASRLAGARDTQYF. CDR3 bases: TGTGCCAGCAGATTAGCGGGGGCGAGGGATACGCAGTATTTT.

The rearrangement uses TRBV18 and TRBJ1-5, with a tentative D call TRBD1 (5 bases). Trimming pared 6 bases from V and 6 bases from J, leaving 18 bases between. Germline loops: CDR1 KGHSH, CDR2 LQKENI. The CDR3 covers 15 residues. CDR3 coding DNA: TGTGCCAGCTCCCTCACCGGGGGGTTCGTTCAGCCCCAGCATTTT. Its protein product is CASSLTGGFVQPQHF.